Listed below are T cell receptor beta chains from one sample, sequenced in a study of OX40 agonist ivuxolimab in advanced cancers. Assay used: immunoSEQ multiplex PCR; TCRdb lists only in-frame clones, some missing. The sample carries about 73,000 clones, more than 80% recorded once. Sequenced here: CD4+ or CD8+ T cells sorted from blood, sampled in a trial of the OX40 agonist ivuxolimab. The source of these receptors is an adult with an advanced solid tumor such as melanoma, head and neck, liver or kidney cancer. The CDR3 runs from the conserved cysteine through the conserved F or W. A D gene is named only where the DNA matches it firmly. Only part of the rows carry a size: once, few, many, or a class if the clone is expanded.

j_call,clone_size,v_call,d_call,cdr3_aa,cdr3_nt
TRBJ2-7,-,TRBV27,-,CASSLEVGYEQYF,TGTGCCAGCAGTTTAGAGGTGGGGTACGAGCAGTACTTC
TRBJ2-3,-,TRBV11-2,TRBD2,CASSRTSASTDTQYF,TGTGCCAGCAGCCGGACTAGCGCGAGCACAGATACGCAGTATTTT
TRBJ1-5,-,TRBV27,-,CASSFVAGNQPQHF,TGTGCCAGCAGTTTTGTGGCAGGCAATCAGCCCCAGCATTTT
TRBJ1-2,-,TRBV30,-,CAAGTTYGYTF,TGTGCCGCCGGGACGACCTATGGCTACACCTTC
TRBJ2-5,-,TRBV19,-,CASTRQGGETQYF,TGTGCCAGTACGCGTCAGGGAGGAGAGACCCAGTACTTC
TRBJ2-7,-,TRBV4-1,TRBD1,CASSRLGQGSPYEQYF,TGCGCCAGCAGCCGACTTGGACAGGGTAGCCCCTACGAGCAGTACTTC
TRBJ2-7,-,TRBV2,-,CASSAGGNEQYF,TGTGCCAGCAGTGCTGGTGGAAACGAGCAGTACTTC
TRBJ2-7,-,TRBV19,-,CASSFRFSYEQYF,TGTGCCAGTAGTTTCCGATTCTCCTACGAGCAGTACTTC
TRBJ2-1,few,TRBV5-1,TRBD2,CASSPSSGRGNEQFF,TGCGCCAGCAGCCCCTCTAGCGGGAGGGGTAATGAGCAGTTCTTC
TRBJ1-4,-,TRBV5-6,-,CASSWGDEKLFF,TGTGCCAGCAGCTGGGGGGATGAAAAACTGTTTTTT
TRBJ2-1,-,TRBV30,-,CAWSEWDRQAGDEQFF,TGTGCCTGGAGTGAATGGGATCGGCAAGCGGGCGATGAGCAGTTCTTC
TRBJ2-7,medium-sized,TRBV4-2,-,CASSQEWGYYEQYF,TGTGCCAGCAGCCAAGAATGGGGGTACTACGAGCAGTACTTC
TRBJ1-1,-,TRBV7-9,TRBD1,CASSWTGSGTEAFF,TGTGCCAGCAGCTGGACAGGGTCTGGCACTGAAGCTTTCTTT
TRBJ2-3,-,TRBV5-4,TRBD2,CASRFLAGPTDTQYF,TGTGCCAGCAGATTCCTAGCGGGCCCCACAGATACGCAGTATTTT
TRBJ2-1,once,TRBV30,-,CAWKVIGQGSYNEQFF,TGTGCCTGGAAGGTCATTGGGCAGGGGTCCTACAATGAGCAGTTCTTC